Presented here are 24 T cell receptor beta chains from one specimen sequenced in a study of beta chain features in type 1 diabetes. The authors reverse transcribed all of the isolated RNA, so sequencing captured expressed TCRB transcripts. Assay: immunoSEQ multiplex PCR; the TCRdb copy retains only in-frame clones and omits some. The sample shows 430,000 or so clones, 9.5% to 12% of them seen only once. Sequencing used naive CD4+ T cells from blood. Source of these receptors: a woman under 30 in good health.

Only a few counts were recorded for this clone. This chain uses TRBV28 with TRBJ1-5; D is perhaps TRBD1 (5 bases). This CDR3 is 13 amino acids long. Germline CDR1 reads MDHEN; CDR2 reads SYDVKM. The V end lost 6 bases, the J end lost 3 bases, and 9 bases lay between the germline ends. The CDR3 nucleotides read TGTGCCAGCAGAAGACAGATCAATCAGCCCCAGCATTTT. Its protein product is CASRRQINQPQHF. Using reference TRBV28 and TRBJ1-5 for the parts outside the CDR3, the full variable domain is DVKVTQSSRYLVKRTGEKVFLECVQDMDHENMFWYRQDPGLGLRLIYFSYDVKMKEKGDIPEGYSVSREKKERFSLILESASTNQTSMYLCASRRQINQPQHFGDGTRLSIL.

The rearrangement links TRBV7-9 to TRBJ2-3; 10 positions agree with TRBD2. Per germline, CDR1 SEHNR and CDR2 FQNEAQ (reference sequence). V was pared by 5 bases and J by 5 bases, with 10 bases of the junction left unmatched. The CDR3 is made up of 16 amino acids. As DNA, the CDR3 is TGTGCCAGCAGCCACCTTAGCGGGAGGTTCGGAGATACGCAGTATTTT. It yields the protein CASSHLSGRFGDTQYF.

The table lists this clone with many counts. The chain has TRBV14 and TRBJ2-5, with unresolved D. CDR1 and CDR2 from the germline V gene are SGHDN and FVKESK. The CDR3 has 11 residues. V shed 4 bases and J shed 5 bases, with 5 bases lying between them. CDR3 loop: CASSLRETQYF. For the CDR3, the DNA is TGTGCCAGCAGCCTCCGGGAGACCCAGTACTTC.

The chain has TRBV27 and TRBJ2-7; 12 positions match TRBD2. Per germline, CDR1 MNHEY and CDR2 SMNVEV (reference sequence). The CDR3 consists of 14 residues. The trim removed 5 bases at V and 7 bases at J, leaving 6 bases unmatched. CDR3 nucleotide sequence: TGTGCCAGCAGTCGACTAGCGGGAGTACAAGAGCAGTACTTC. Amino acid sequence: CASSRLAGVQEQYF.

This chain links TRBV28 with TRBJ2-7; D is perhaps TRBD1 (5 bases). This CDR3 is 11 amino acids long. The germline V gene has CDR1 MDHEN and CDR2 SYDVKM. The CDR3 here is CASSTHRRMVV. DNA of the CDR3: TGTGCCAGCAGTACTCACAGGCGTATGGTCGTC.

The chain combines TRBV30 with TRBJ2-7; tentative D call: TRBD1 (6 bases). Trimming stripped 0 bases from V and 2 bases from J, with 14 bases between. Germline CDR1 GTSNPN, CDR2 SVGIG (reference sequence). This CDR3 has 15 residues. The CDR3, as DNA: TGTGCCTGGAGTGTAGGGGGTCAGGTCGCCTACGAGCAGTACTTC. Its translation: CAWSVGGQVAYEQYF.

This clone was found a few times. This sample also contains other DNA sequences that code for the same CDR3. The V gene is TRBV7-2, the J gene TRBJ2-5; weak D call: TRBD1 (5 bases). V was pared by 1 base and J by 2 bases, with 5 bases between. The germline gives CDR1 SGHTA, CDR2 FQGNSA. CDR3 length equals 13 residues. The DNA for the CDR3 is TGTGCCAGCAGCTTAGGACAGCAAGAGACCCAGTACTTC. Its translation: CASSLGQQETQYF. Full variable domain (remainder filled in from reference TRBV7-2 and TRBJ2-5): GAGVSQSPSNKVTEKGKDVELRCDPISGHTALYWYRQSLGQGLEFLIYFQGNSAPDKSGLPSDRFSAERTGGSVSTLTIQRTQQEDSAVYLCASSLGQQETQYFGPGTRLLVL.

The V call is TRBV23-1, the J call TRBJ2-1; D is uncertain. TRBV23-1 has ORF status, its function being uncertain. Trimming pared 3 bases from V and 3 bases from J, leaving 9 bases between. The CDR3 has 14 amino acids. CDR3 in amino acids: CASSHPPVYNEQFF. The CDR3 nucleotides are TGCGCCAGCAGTCACCCTCCCGTCTACAATGAGCAGTTCTTC.

The rearrangement links TRBV18 to TRBJ2-3; 11 nucleotides agree with TRBD2. The CDR3 has 16 residues. CDR1 and CDR2 (germline): KGHSH, LQKENI. V was clipped by 3 bases and J by 5 bases; unmatched bases: 7. The CDR3 here is CASSPPGTSGLDTQYF. In nucleotides, the CDR3 is TGTGCCAGCTCACCTCCCGGGACTAGCGGTCTAGATACGCAGTATTTT.

This clone was observed a few times. The rearrangement uses TRBV28 and TRBJ2-5; tentatively, D is TRBD2 (5 bases). The V gene's germline CDR1 is MDHEN and CDR2 SYDVKM. V was clipped by 6 bases and J by 2 bases, with 16 bases between them. CDR3 length equals 15 residues. The CDR3 sequence: CASREGPGKQETQYF. CDR3 coding DNA: TGTGCCAGCAGAGAAGGCCCCGGGAAGCAAGAGACCCAGTACTTC.

The chain uses TRBV7-2 and TRBJ2-4; 8 positions agree with TRBD1. V lost 4 bases, J lost 6 bases, and 8 bases stayed unmatched. This CDR3 has 15 residues. CDR1 is SGHTA and CDR2 is FQGNSA in the germline V gene. The CDR3 DNA is TGTGCCAGCAGCTGGGGGGACAGGTTATCAAACATTCAGTACTTC. It codes for CASSWGDRLSNIQYF.

V and J are TRBV10-3 and TRBJ1-5; D gene ambiguous. The ends were cut back, 3 bases at V and 4 bases at J, with 7 bases in the middle. Germline values: CDR1 ENHRY, CDR2 SYGVKD. The length of the CDR3 is 13 residues. The CDR3 is CAISESGNQPQHF. CDR3 sequence (DNA): TGTGCCATCAGTGAATCGGGGAATCAGCCCCAGCATTTT.

This rearrangement joins TRBV7-9 to TRBJ2-3; D could derive from TRBD1 or TRBD2 (6 bases each). The CDR3 sequence is 18 residues long. Looked up from germline, CDR1 is SEHNR and CDR2 is FQNEAQ (reference sequence). V was pared by 6 bases and J by 3 bases, with 25 bases between. DNA for the CDR3: TGTGCCAGCAGGAATAGCCGCGGGACACACCTCGTGACAGATACGCAGTATTTT. Translated: CASRNSRGTHLVTDTQYF.

A few counts support this clone. The rearrangement links TRBV29-1 to TRBJ1-1, with a possible D match to TRBD1 (6 bases). With 0 bases removed from V and 10 bases from J, the gap between germline ends came to 12 bases. The germline CDR1 and CDR2 sequences are SQVTM and ANQGSEA. The CDR3 runs 12 residues. CDR3 sequence (DNA): TGCAGCGTTGAAGAACCCAGGGGTACAGCTTTCTTT. Encoded protein: CSVEEPRGTAFF.

The V call is TRBV2, the J call TRBJ2-7, with D tentatively TRBD1 or TRBD2 (5 bases each). The V gene's germline CDR1 is SNHLY and CDR2 FYNNEI. The CDR3 is 14 residues long. V was pared by 7 bases and J by 2 bases, with 15 bases between. CDR3 loop: CASMITQGAYEQYF. The CDR3 DNA reads as TGTGCCAGCATGATAACCCAGGGAGCCTACGAGCAGTACTTC.

This chain links TRBV14 with TRBJ2-3; 7 bases line up with TRBD2. Germline V lookup: CDR1 SGHDN, CDR2 FVKESK. This CDR3 is built from 15 residues. V gave up 4 bases and J gave up 1 base; unmatched junction bases: 5. The CDR3 sequence: CASSLTSSGTDTQYF. CDR3 sequence (DNA): TGTGCCAGCAGCCTGACTAGCTCGGGCACAGATACGCAGTATTTT.

The V call is TRBV7-9, the J call TRBJ2-4; the match to TRBD1 covers 10 bases. V lost 5 bases and J lost 8; bases outside the gene matches: 6. The CDR3 totals 14 residues. CDR1 is SEHNR and CDR2 is FQNEAQ in the germline V gene (reference sequence). The CDR3 region has the DNA TGTGCCAGCAGCCGCGGGACAGGGGCGGACATTCAGTACTTC. Amino acids: CASSRGTGADIQYF. The full variable domain, in which reference TRBV7-9 and TRBJ2-4 provide the parts outside the CDR3, is DTGVSQNPRHKITKRGQNVTFRCDPISEHNRLYWYRQTLGQGPEFLTYFQNEAQLEKSRLLSDRFSAERPKGSFSTLEIQRTEQGDSAMYLCASSRGTGADIQYFGAGTRLSVL.

This clone was recorded a few times. This chain joins TRBV5-4 and TRBJ2-4; TRBD2 matches at 10 bases. The germline CDR1 and CDR2 sequences are SGHNT and YYREEE (reference sequence). This CDR3 is built from 16 residues. Losses at the gene ends were 2 bases for V and 0 bases for J; bases not matched to a gene: 2. CDR3 amino acids: CASSFSGGSAKNIQYF. As DNA, the CDR3 is TGTGCCAGCAGCTTTAGCGGGGGGTCAGCCAAAAACATTCAGTACTTC.

The chain has TRBV25-1 and TRBJ2-1; D may be TRBD1 (6 bases). V lost 5 bases to trimming and J lost 14 bases, with 16 bases between them. The CDR3 totals 12 residues. Germline CDR1 reads MGHDK; CDR2 reads SYGVNS. This CDR3 reads CASSQTSGHKFF. The CDR3 DNA sequence: TGTGCCAGCAGTCAAACCTCGGGACATAAGTTCTTC.

The rearrangement joins TRBV27 to TRBJ2-7; D call uncertain. CDR1 is MNHEY and CDR2 is SMNVEV in the germline V gene (reference sequence). This CDR3 comprises 17 residues. The V and J ends lost 5 bases and 0 bases respectively, with 20 bases between them. CDR3 DNA: TGTGCCAGCAGTCCCCTAAACATGGCTGTAAGCTCCTACGAGCAGTACTTC. As protein: CASSPLNMAVSSYEQYF.

This clone was detected only a few times. This rearrangement joins TRBV9 to TRBJ2-1; D not resolved. The CDR3 contains 14 residues. V lost 0 bases and J lost 9, with 13 bases in between. CDR1 is SGDLS, CDR2 YYNGEE, per germline. The CDR3 nucleotides are TGTGCCAGCAGCGTAGAGCCCCATTCCAGTGAGCAGTTCTTC. This translates into CASSVEPHSSEQFF.

This clone occurred a few times. The CDR3 protein is CASSIPTSGTDTQYF. CDR3 coding DNA: TGTGCCAGCAGCATCCCGACTAGCGGCACAGATACGCAGTATTTT. The chain joins TRBV7-2 to TRBJ2-3, with 8 positions matching TRBD2. Germline CDR1 is SGHTA and CDR2 is FQGNSA. V shed 5 bases, J shed 1 base, and the junction held 5 bases outside the gene matches. CDR3 size: 15 residues.

The chain joins TRBV15 to TRBJ2-4, with D possibly being TRBD1 or TRBD2 (6 bases each). The CDR3 totals 17 residues. CDR1 is LNHNV, CDR2 YYDKDF, per germline (reference sequence). Trimming took off 0 bases at V and 0 bases at J, with 12 bases between the two ends. This CDR3 is CATSRDQGGLAKNIQYF. The DNA for the CDR3 is TGTGCCACCAGCAGAGATCAAGGGGGACTAGCCAAAAACATTCAGTACTTC.

This clone was observed a few times. This sequence joins TRBV7-9 and TRBJ2-5; TRBD1 agrees at 7 bases. The germline V gene encodes CDR1 SEHNR and CDR2 FQNEAQ (reference sequence). Germline trimming cut 7 bases from V and 5 bases from J; bases unmatched to any gene: 7. This CDR3 has 13 residues. The DNA of the CDR3 is TGTGCCAGCACCACCAGGGGGACGGAGACCCAGTACTTC. Residues: CASTTRGTETQYF.